One and the same sample provided the 5 T cell receptor beta chains below, sequenced in a study of blood T cell repertoires in COVID-19. The repertoire was sequenced with immunoSEQ multiplex PCR; TCRdb's copy has only in-frame clones and lacks some. The sample contains approximately 330,000 clones, about 90% of which appear only once. Specimen: PBMCs or T cells enriched from blood (not recorded which). These TCRs come from a woman aged 25-40 years who had recovered from COVID-19.

The genes are TRBV7-9 and TRBJ2-1; D remains unclear. The CDR3 length is 12 residues. The germline CDR1 and CDR2 sequences are SEHNR and FQNEAQ (reference sequence). Trimming removed 5 bases from V and 6 bases from J, with 8 bases in between. CDR3 bases: TGTGCCAGCAGCACACAGTCCAATGAGCAGTTCTTC. It encodes CASSTQSNEQFF.

This clone was found once. The V call is TRBV3-1 (or the pseudogene TRBV3-2), the J call TRBJ2-7; 10 nucleotides agree with TRBD2. V was clipped by 6 bases and J by 7 bases; unmatched bases: 21. CDR3 size: 18 residues. From germline, CDR1 is LGHDT and CDR2 YNNKEL (reference sequence). The CDR3 sequence: CASRSAGGPAHAYEEQYF. In DNA, the CDR3 is TGTGCCAGCAGATCAGCGGGAGGGCCCGCCCATGCTTATGAAGAGCAGTACTTC.

This sequence joins TRBV5-1 and TRBJ2-1; 8 bases align to TRBD1. J lost 9 bases, V lost 0 bases, and 11 bases had no gene match. CDR1 is SGHRS and CDR2 is YFSETQ in the germline V gene. The CDR3 is 16 residues long. The CDR3 DNA sequence: TGCGCCAGCAGCTTGGGGGGCCGACAGGGGCTTGTTGAGCAGTTCTTC. Protein sequence: CASSLGGRQGLVEQFF.

The gene calls are TRBV5-1 and TRBJ2-6, with TRBD1 as a possible D gene (5 bases). The V and J ends lost 4 bases and 3 bases respectively, with 17 bases between them. CDR3 length: 17 amino acids. The germline CDR1 and CDR2 sequences are SGHRS and YFSETQ. The DNA of the CDR3 is TGCGCCAGCAGCACGAATTTCGCGGACAATGGGGCCAACGTCCTGACTTTC. The encoded protein is CASSTNFADNGANVLTF.

This sequence joins TRBV19 and TRBJ2-1, with D maybe TRBD2 (5 bases). CDR3 length: 17 amino acids. V gave up 4 bases and J gave up 0 bases, with 16 bases separating them. Germline CDR1 LNHDA, CDR2 SQIVND (reference sequence). The CDR3 sequence: CASSTGRLAGSYNEQFF. CDR3 nucleotides: TGTGCCAGTAGTACCGGTAGGCTGGCGGGCTCCTACAATGAGCAGTTCTTC. The full variable domain, in which reference TRBV19 and TRBJ2-1 provide the parts outside the CDR3, is DGGITQSPKYLFRKEGQNVTLSCEQNLNHDAMYWYRQDPGQGLRLIYYSQIVNDFQKGDIAEGYSVSREKKESFPLTVTSAQKNPTAFYLCASSTGRLAGSYNEQFFGPGTRLTVL.